A selection of T cell receptor beta chains follows, all from one sample in a study of regulatory T cells in long-lasting Graves disease. TCRdb re-called the multiplex PCR reads with MiXCR, one entry per CDR3 protein. The profile shows some 500,000 distinct CDR3 sequences, 15% to 20% of them singletons. The data were also submitted as part of a second study, on T cells in Graves' hyperthyroidism and ophthalmopathy.

Sequencing was performed on peripheral blood mononuclear cells (PBMCs), taken at new diagnosis, from a patient treated with antithyroid drugs. All receptors derive from a woman aged 35 to 59 with Graves disease. The CDR3 runs from the conserved cysteine through the conserved F or W. The order of the fields is clone size, D gene, J gene, V gene, CDR3 DNA, CDR3 protein. The D gene is left open where the match is weak. Clone size is not always given. Where it is, it says once, few, many or a class for expanded clones.

many,-,TRBJ1-4,TRBV20-1,TGCAGTGCCCTACCCGCAGAGAATAATGAAAAACTGTTTTTT,CSALPAENNEKLFF
-,-,TRBJ2-1,TRBV19,TGTGCCAGTAGTGTAGGTTACAATGAGCAGTTCTTC,CASSVGYNEQFF
few,-,TRBJ1-2,TRBV24-1,TGTGCCACCAGTGATTCAGGGGTGGAAGCTAACTATGGCTACACCTTC,CATSDSGVEANYGYTF
many,-,TRBJ1-2,TRBV7-9,TGTGCCAGCAGCGACCCGTCCAGGACAGATACTAACTATGGCTACACCTTC,CASSDPSRTDTNYGYTF
-,TRBD1,TRBJ2-1,TRBV2,TGTGCCAGCAGCTTATCCGGGACAGGGGAATACAATGAGCAGTTCTTC,CASSLSGTGEYNEQFF
few,-,TRBJ2-1,TRBV9,TGTGCCAGCAGCGCCGCGATCGGCAATGAGCAGTTCTTC,CASSAAIGNEQFF
many,TRBD2,TRBJ2-3,TRBV5-1,TGTGCCAGCAGCTCGGCCCAAGCGGGGGGCTCAGATACGCAGTATTTT,CASSSAQAGGSDTQYF
few,-,TRBJ2-3,TRBV30,TGTGCCTGGAGTGCGAGGGGCCGACTGCGCACAGATACGCAGTATTTT,CAWSARGRLRTDTQYF
many,-,TRBJ2-1,TRBV3-1,TGTGCCAGCAGCCAATTCCTGAACAATGAGCAGTTCTTC,CASSQFLNNEQFF
-,TRBD1,TRBJ2-7,TRBV9,TGTGCCAGCAGCATACGGACAGGGGAATCCTACGAGCAGTACTTC,CASSIRTGESYEQYF
many,-,TRBJ1-5,TRBV2,TGTGCCAGCAGTGTATCCAGGGGATTCAATCAGCCCCAGCATTTT,CASSVSRGFNQPQHF
-,-,TRBJ1-2,TRBV19,TGTGCCAGTAGTATCTCGCAGGGCCCCTATGGCTACACCTTC,CASSISQGPYGYTF
-,-,TRBJ2-5,TRBV7-9,TGTGCCAGCAGCTTACGACAGCGAATCCAAGAGACCCAGTACTTC,CASSLRQRIQETQYF
few,-,TRBJ2-1,TRBV6-1,TGTGCCAGCAACCCTCTCGGGGGGCTTTACGATGAGCAGTTCTTC,CASNPLGGLYDEQFF
many,-,TRBJ1-6,TRBV12-5,TGTGCTAGTGGTTCCGGGACCGACCATTCACCCCTCCACTTT,CASGSGTDHSPLHF
few,-,TRBJ1-2,TRBV6-1,TGTGCCAGCAGTGAAGAAGGGGGTAGAATCTATGGCTACACCTTC,CASSEEGGRIYGYTF
many,TRBD2,TRBJ2-7,TRBV3-1,TGTGCCAGCAGCCAATGGAATAGCGGGGGATACGAGCAGTACTTC,CASSQWNSGGYEQYF
many,-,TRBJ2-5,TRBV3-1,TGTGCCAGCAGCCTGGGGGCCGCCGGGACCCAGTACTTC,CASSLGAAGTQYF
many,-,TRBJ2-5,TRBV12-3/TRBV12-4,TGTGCCAGCAGTGCGGGTTCTCAAGAGACCCAGTACTTC,CASSAGSQETQYF
many,-,TRBJ1-3,TRBV12-3/TRBV12-4,TGTGCCAGCAGTTTTTCTCTCTCTGGAAACACCATATATTTT,CASSFSLSGNTIYF
many,-,TRBJ1-1,TRBV3-1,TGTGCCAGCACCCTGGACGGCGAAGCTTTCTTT,CASTLDGEAFF
few,-,TRBJ2-5,TRBV5-6,TGTGCCAGCAGCAAAGGGACCCGGGAGACCCAGTACTTC,CASSKGTRETQYF
-,-,TRBJ2-1,TRBV13,TGTGCCAGCAGCAAATCGGGGAAGCAGTTCTTC,CASSKSGKQFF
few,-,TRBJ1-1,TRBV12-3/TRBV12-4,TGTGCCAGCAGGGCTAGGGGGATTAACACTGAAGCTTTCTTT,CASRARGINTEAFF
many,-,TRBJ2-3,TRBV5-4,TGTGCCAGCAGCTTGCAAGGGGGACCTCGCGGAACGCAGTATTTT,CASSLQGGPRGTQYF
few,TRBD1,TRBJ2-3,TRBV19,TGTGCCAGTAGTATAGTGACAGGGCACACAGATACGCAGTATTTT,CASSIVTGHTDTQYF
-,-,TRBJ2-1,TRBV5-1,TGCGCCAGCAGCTTGATGGGGGGGCCTGGCAATGAGCAGTTCTTC,CASSLMGGPGNEQFF
many,TRBD1,TRBJ1-1,TRBV30,TGTGCCTGTCCGACAGGGGACCTCTTT,CACPTGDLF
-,-,TRBJ2-4,TRBV12-3/TRBV12-4,TGTGCCAGCCGCAGGGATTGGATGGACATTCAGTACTTC,CASRRDWMDIQYF
few,TRBD1,TRBJ2-1,TRBV9,TGTGCCAGCAGCGTAAAAGTACAGGGGTCTTACAATGAGCAGTTCTTC,CASSVKVQGSYNEQFF
-,-,TRBJ1-1,TRBV20-1,TGCAGTGCTAGATTCCCTATTGGGAACACTGAAGCTTTCTTT,CSARFPIGNTEAFF
few,TRBD1,TRBJ1-2,TRBV5-6,TGTGCCAGCCTTCCGGAGCAGGGGGCTGCCTATGGCTACACCTTC,CASLPEQGAAYGYTF
-,TRBD1,TRBJ2-2,TRBV10-3,TGTGCCATCAGTGAGTCACAGGGGAGCACCGGGGAGCTGTTTTTT,CAISESQGSTGELFF
few,-,TRBJ2-2,TRBV5-6,TGTGCCAGCAGCTTGGTTGCGGGCTATACCGGGGAGCTGTTTTTT,CASSLVAGYTGELFF
many,-,TRBJ2-5,TRBV12-3/TRBV12-4,TGTGCCAGCAGTTCACCGTACCCCCAAGGGCAGGAGACCCAGTACTTC,CASSSPYPQGQETQYF
-,TRBD1,TRBJ1-6,TRBV12-3/TRBV12-4,TGTGCCAGCAGTGACGGGACAGTTAATTCACCCCTCCACTTT,CASSDGTVNSPLHF
many,-,TRBJ1-1,TRBV20-1,TGCAGTGCTAGAGCACCTTTTGGGAACACTGAAGCTTTCTTT,CSARAPFGNTEAFF
few,-,TRBJ2-1,TRBV7-9,TGTGCCAGCAGCTTCGACACTATGAATGAGCAGTTCTTC,CASSFDTMNEQFF
-,-,TRBJ1-4,TRBV15,TGTGCCACCAGCAGAGAAGGGCTTCGGCGGGAAAAACTGTTTTTT,CATSREGLRREKLFF
-,-,TRBJ1-1,TRBV3-1,TGTGCCAGCAGCACCCCTTTAAACAGGGCTACTGAAGCTTTCTTT,CASSTPLNRATEAFF
-,-,TRBJ1-2,TRBV19,TGTGCCAGTAGTGCCGGGGCTCCCTATGGCTACACCTTC,CASSAGAPYGYTF
-,-,TRBJ1-2,TRBV20-1,TGCAGTGCTAGAGACTCCTTCGGGGGTGGCTACACCTTC,CSARDSFGGGYTF
-,-,TRBJ1-1,TRBV20-1,TGCAGTGCCAACCGCTTGGCGGGCGGTGAAGCTTTCTTT,CSANRLAGGEAFF
-,-,TRBJ2-2,TRBV19,TGTGCCAGTAGTATAGGGGGACAAATCACCGGGGAGCTGTTTTTT,CASSIGGQITGELFF
many,-,TRBJ1-1,TRBV18,TGTGCCAGCTCACCACCATCGGTCCCAGGTACTGAAGCTTTCTTT,CASSPPSVPGTEAFF
-,-,TRBJ2-7,TRBV6-1,TGTGCCAGCAGTGAGTCTCCCCTATCTTACAATGAGCAGTACTTC,CASSESPLSYNEQYF
many,-,TRBJ1-4,TRBV7-9,TGTGCCAGCAGCGTTTCAAGCGGCTCGGGGGTTAATGAAAAACTGTTTTTT,CASSVSSGSGVNEKLFF
-,-,TRBJ1-5,TRBV28,TGTGCCAGCAGTTTCCGGACCACGGGGCCCCAGCATTTT,CASSFRTTGPQHF
-,-,TRBJ2-7,TRBV18,TGTGCCAGCGCAAGTCGTAGCGGAGGGCTAGGCGAGCAGTACTTC,CASASRSGGLGEQYF
-,TRBD1,TRBJ1-1,TRBV10-3,TGTGCCATCAGTGGGAGAGGACAGGGCGGGACTGAAGCTTTCTTT,CAISGRGQGGTEAFF
many,-,TRBJ2-5,TRBV18,TGTGCCAGCTCACAGGCGAGCAGACAAGAGACCCAGTACTTC,CASSQASRQETQYF
-,-,TRBJ2-2,TRBV19,TGTGCCAGTAGTATAATACAGGGTAGCCCCGGGGAGCTGTTTTTT,CASSIIQGSPGELFF
many,TRBD2,TRBJ2-1,TRBV12-3/TRBV12-4,TGTGCCAGCAGCGGGGGGGCTGTCGACAATGAGCAGTTCTTC,CASSGGAVDNEQFF
-,TRBD1,TRBJ1-2,TRBV3-1,TGTGCCAGCCGGGGGCAGGGGGCAGGGCAAAATGGCTACACCTTC,CASRGQGAGQNGYTF